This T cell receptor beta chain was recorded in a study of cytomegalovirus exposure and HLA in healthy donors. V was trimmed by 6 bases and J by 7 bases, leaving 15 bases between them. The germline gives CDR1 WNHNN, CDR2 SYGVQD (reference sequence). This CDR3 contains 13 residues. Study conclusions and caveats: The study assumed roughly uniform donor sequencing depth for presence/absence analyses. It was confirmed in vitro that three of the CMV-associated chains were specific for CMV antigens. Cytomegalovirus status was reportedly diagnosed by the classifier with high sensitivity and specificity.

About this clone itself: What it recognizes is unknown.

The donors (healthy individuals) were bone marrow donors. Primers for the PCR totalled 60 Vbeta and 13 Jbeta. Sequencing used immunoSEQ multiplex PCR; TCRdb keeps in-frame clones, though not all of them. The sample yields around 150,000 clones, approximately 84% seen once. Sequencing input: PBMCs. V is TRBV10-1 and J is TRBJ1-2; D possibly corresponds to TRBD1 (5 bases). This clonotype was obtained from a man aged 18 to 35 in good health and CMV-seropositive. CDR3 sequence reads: CASRESPGGGYTF. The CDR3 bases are TGCGCCAGCAGGGAGAGCCCGGGGGGTGGCTACACCTTC.